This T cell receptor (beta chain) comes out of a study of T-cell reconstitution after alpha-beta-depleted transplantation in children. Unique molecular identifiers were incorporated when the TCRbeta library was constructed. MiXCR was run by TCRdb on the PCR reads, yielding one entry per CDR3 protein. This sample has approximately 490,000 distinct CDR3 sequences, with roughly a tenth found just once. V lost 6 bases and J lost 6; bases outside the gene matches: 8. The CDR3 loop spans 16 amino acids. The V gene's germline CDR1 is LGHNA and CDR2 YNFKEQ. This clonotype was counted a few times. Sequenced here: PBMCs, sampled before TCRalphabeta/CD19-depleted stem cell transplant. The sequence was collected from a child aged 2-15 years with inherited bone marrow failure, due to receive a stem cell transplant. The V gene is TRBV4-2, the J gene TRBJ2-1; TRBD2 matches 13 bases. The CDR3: CASRHGLAGVANEQFF. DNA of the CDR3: TGTGCCAGCAGACATGGACTAGCGGGAGTCGCCAATGAGCAGTTCTTC.